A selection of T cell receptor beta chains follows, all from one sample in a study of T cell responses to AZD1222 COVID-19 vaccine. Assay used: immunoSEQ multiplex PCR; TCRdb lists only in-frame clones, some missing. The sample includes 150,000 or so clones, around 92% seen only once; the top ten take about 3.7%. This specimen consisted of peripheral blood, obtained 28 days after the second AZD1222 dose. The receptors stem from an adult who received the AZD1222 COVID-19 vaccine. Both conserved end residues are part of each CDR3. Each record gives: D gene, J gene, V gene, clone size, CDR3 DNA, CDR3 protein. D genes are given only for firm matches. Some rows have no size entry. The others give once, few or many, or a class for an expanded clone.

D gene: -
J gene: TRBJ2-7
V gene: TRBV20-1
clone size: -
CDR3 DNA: TGCAGTGCTAGTCGGCAGGCGTGGGGAGGCGAGCAGTACTTC
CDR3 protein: CSASRQAWGGEQYF

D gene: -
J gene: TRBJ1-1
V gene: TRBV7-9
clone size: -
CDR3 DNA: TGTGCCAGCAGCTTAGTGGGTTACAGGGTAGACACTGAAGCTTTCTTT
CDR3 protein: CASSLVGYRVDTEAFF

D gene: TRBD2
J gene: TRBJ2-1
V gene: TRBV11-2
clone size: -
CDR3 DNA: TGTGCCAGCAGCTCGGGACTAGCGGGAGGCAATGAGCAGTTCTTC
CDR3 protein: CASSSGLAGGNEQFF

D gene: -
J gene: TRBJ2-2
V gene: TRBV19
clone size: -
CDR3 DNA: TGTGCCACTACCCGGTTGGACACCGGGGAGCTGTTTTTT
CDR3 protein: CATTRLDTGELFF

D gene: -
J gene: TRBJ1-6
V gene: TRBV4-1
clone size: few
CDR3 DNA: TGCGCCAGCAGCCAAGACTTTAATTCACCCCTCCACTTT
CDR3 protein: CASSQDFNSPLHF

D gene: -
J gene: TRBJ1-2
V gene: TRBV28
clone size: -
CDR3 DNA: TGTGCCTCCGGGACACTCCATGGCTACACCTTC
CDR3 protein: CASGTLHGYTF

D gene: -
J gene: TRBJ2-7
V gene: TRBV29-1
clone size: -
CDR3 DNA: TGCAGCGCAAACCGGGGGTACGAGCAGTACTTC
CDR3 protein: CSANRGYEQYF

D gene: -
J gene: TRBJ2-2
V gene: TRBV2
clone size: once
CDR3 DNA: TGTGCCACAGAGGGGCCCGGGGAGCTGTTTTTT
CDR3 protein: CATEGPGELFF

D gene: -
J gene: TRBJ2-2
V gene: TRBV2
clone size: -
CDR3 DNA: TGTGCCAGCAGCCCCTCAAGGGGGACCGGGGAGCTGTTTTTT
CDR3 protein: CASSPSRGTGELFF

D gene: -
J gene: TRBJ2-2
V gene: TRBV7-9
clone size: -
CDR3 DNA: TGTGCCAGCACCCCGAGGGGGATGGGGGAGCTGTTTTTT
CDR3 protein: CASTPRGMGELFF

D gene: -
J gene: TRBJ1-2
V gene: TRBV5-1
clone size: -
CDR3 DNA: TGCGCCAGCAGCCCCGGGGGAGATCTCTATGGCTACACCTTC
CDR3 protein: CASSPGGDLYGYTF

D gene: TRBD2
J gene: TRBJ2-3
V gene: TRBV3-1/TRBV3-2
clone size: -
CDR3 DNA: TGTGCCAGCAGCCAAGATCTGCTAGCGGAGACAGATACGCAGTATTTT
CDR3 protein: CASSQDLLAETDTQYF

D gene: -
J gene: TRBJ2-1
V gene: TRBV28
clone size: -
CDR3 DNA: TGTGCCAGCAGCCTTAATAGGGGGGAGCAGTTCTTC
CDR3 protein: CASSLNRGEQFF

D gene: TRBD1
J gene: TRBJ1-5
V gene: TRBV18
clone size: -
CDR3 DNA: TGTGCCAGCTCGATAACGGTCGGACAGGGCGATCAGCCCCAGCATTTT
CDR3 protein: CASSITVGQGDQPQHF

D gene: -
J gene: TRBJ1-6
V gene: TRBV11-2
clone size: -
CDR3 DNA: TGTGCCAGCACCTCCCTAATGGGGGGGCGAGGGGATTCACCCCTCCACTTT
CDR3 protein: CASTSLMGGRGDSPLHF

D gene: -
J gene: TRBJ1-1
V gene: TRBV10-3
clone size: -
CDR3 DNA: TGTGCCATCAGTGAGTCTAACGGATTCACTGAAGCTTTCTTT
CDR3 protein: CAISESNGFTEAFF

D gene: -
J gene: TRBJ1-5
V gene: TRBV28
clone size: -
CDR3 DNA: TGTGCCAGCATTCCTACCTCGGGGGTTGGCAATCAGCCCCAGCATTTT
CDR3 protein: CASIPTSGVGNQPQHF

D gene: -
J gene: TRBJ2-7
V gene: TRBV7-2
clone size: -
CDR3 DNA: TGTGCCAGCAGCTTAGTGGGCCATAAACACTTC
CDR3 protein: CASSLVGHKHF

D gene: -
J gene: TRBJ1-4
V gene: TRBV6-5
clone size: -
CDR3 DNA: TGTGCCAGCAGTTACTCGGGGAACTCCGGGTTAGAAAAACTGTTTTTT
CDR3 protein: CASSYSGNSGLEKLFF

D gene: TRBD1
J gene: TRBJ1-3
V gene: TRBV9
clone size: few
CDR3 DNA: TGTGCCAGCAGCCCCCGGGACAGAGGAAACACCATATATTTT
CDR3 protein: CASSPRDRGNTIYF

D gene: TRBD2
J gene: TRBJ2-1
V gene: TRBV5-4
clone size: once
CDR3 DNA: TGTGCCAGCAGCCCGGGACTAGCGGTTCACAATGAGCAGTTCTTC
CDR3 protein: CASSPGLAVHNEQFF

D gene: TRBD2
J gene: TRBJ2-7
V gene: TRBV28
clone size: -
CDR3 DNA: TGTGCCAGCAGGAGCGGGGGGAGCTCCTACGAGCAGTACTTC
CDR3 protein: CASRSGGSSYEQYF

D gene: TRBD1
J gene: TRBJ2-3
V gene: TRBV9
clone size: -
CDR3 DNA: TGTGCCAGCAGCGTCGGACAGGGGAACACAGATACGCAGTATTTT
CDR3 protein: CASSVGQGNTDTQYF